Shown below are 27 T cell receptor beta chains from a single sample sequenced in a study of regulatory T cells in long-lasting Graves disease. Time point: newly diagnosed GD, antithyroid drugs for less than 3 months. Scientists built the TCR library using RNA that was extracted from PBMCs. Arm-PCR of CDR3 regions and iRepertoire HTBI primers were used to build TCR beta libraries. TCRdb re-called the multiplex PCR reads through MiXCR, storing one row per CDR3 protein. The repertoire has 350,000 to 450,000 distinct CDR3 sequences, under 15% of them found once; the top ten carry over 15%. These sequences were also reported in another study, on T cells in Graves' hyperthyroidism and ophthalmopathy.

Sample: peripheral blood mononuclear cells (PBMCs), taken at new diagnosis, from a patient treated with antithyroid drugs. The receptors here all came from a young woman with Graves disease.

There are many counts of this clonotype. The chain links TRBV5-1 to TRBJ2-3; 7 bases agree with TRBD1. The germline CDR1 and CDR2 sequences are SGHRS and YFSETQ. CDR3 length equals 12 residues. The J segment lost 7 bases and the V segment lost 5 bases, leaving 4 bases of the junction unmatched. The CDR3 DNA reads TGCGCCAGCAGACGGGACAGCTATACGCAGTATTTT. This encodes CASRRDSYTQYF.

The rearrangement joins TRBV10-3 to TRBJ2-6; D is perhaps TRBD2 (5 bases). Germline V gives CDR1 ENHRY, CDR2 SYGVKD. The CDR3 has 17 residues. V lost 2 bases, J lost 3 bases, and 14 bases lay in between. CDR3 residues: CAISENRGRGGANVLTF. The CDR3 nucleotides read TGTGCCATCAGTGAGAATCGGGGTAGAGGTGGGGCCAACGTCCTGACTTTC.

This clonotype was counted only a few times. V is TRBV7-9 and J is TRBJ2-1, with a weak D call TRBD1 (6 bases). Trimming took 1 base from V and 7 from J, leaving 11 bases between them. CDR1 and CDR2 (germline): SEHNR, FQNEAQ (reference sequence). The CDR3 is 14 residues long. Here the CDR3 reads CASSLEYRENEQFF. DNA for the CDR3: TGTGCCAGCAGCTTAGAGTACAGGGAAAATGAGCAGTTCTTC.

This clonotype appeared a few times. This chain links TRBV29-1 with TRBJ1-5, with 11 nucleotides matching TRBD1. The germline V gene has CDR1 SQVTM and CDR2 ANQGSEA. The trim removed 6 bases at V and 4 bases at J, leaving 2 bases unmatched. CDR3 length equals 13 residues. The CDR3 reads CSVGDRGNQPQHF. CDR3 sequence (DNA): TGCAGCGTGGGGGACAGGGGGAATCAGCCCCAGCATTTT.

The CDR3, as DNA: TGCGCCAGCAGGTTCGTACTAGCGAGTACCGGGGAGCTGTTTTTT. Amino acids: CASRFVLASTGELFF. The chain is built from TRBV4-1 and TRBJ2-2; 7 bases match TRBD2. The length of the CDR3 is 15 residues. V trimming: 6 bases; J trimming: 5 bases; junction bases outside the gene matches: 9. Looked up from germline, CDR1 is MGHRA and CDR2 is YSYEKL.

This clonotype was found a few times. The genes are TRBV4-1 and TRBJ1-2, with D unclear. The germline V gene encodes CDR1 MGHRA and CDR2 YSYEKL. The CDR3 extends over 15 amino acids. Trimming shortened V by 3 bases and J by 3 bases, and 14 bases separated the two germline ends. CDR3 amino acids: CASSHGQGNDYGYTF. The CDR3 coding sequence is TGCGCCAGCAGCCATGGTCAAGGGAACGACTATGGCTACACCTTC.

This clonotype was observed many times. J is TRBJ2-4 and V is TRBV28; a weak D match, TRBD1 (5 bases). V was clipped by 3 bases and J by 6 bases, with 6 bases between them. In germline, CDR1 is MDHEN, CDR2 SYDVKM. CDR3 length: 12 amino acids. The CDR3 loop is CASSLQGNIQYF. The CDR3 region has the DNA TGTGCCAGCAGTTTGCAGGGAAACATTCAGTACTTC.

This clonotype was recorded at least ten times. The genes are TRBV5-1 and TRBJ2-3; D may match TRBD1 or TRBD2 (5 bases each). The ends were cut back, 8 bases at V and 0 bases at J, with 16 bases in the middle. The CDR3 runs to 15 residues. Germline V CDR1 and CDR2: SGHRS, YFSETQ. CDR3: CASNDPGQSTDTQYF. The CDR3 DNA is TGCGCCAGTAATGACCCGGGGCAGAGCACAGATACGCAGTATTTT.

In this sample, this clonotype turned up many times. V is TRBV7-7 and J is TRBJ2-3; D is unclear. V was clipped by 5 bases and J by 2 bases, with 8 bases between them. Germline V gene sequence: CDR1 SSHAT, CDR2 FNYEAQ (reference sequence). The length of the CDR3 is 13 residues. CDR3 in amino acids: CASSPDLTDTQYF. The CDR3 coding sequence is TGTGCCAGCAGCCCGGACCTCACAGATACGCAGTATTTT.

This chain links TRBV4-2 with TRBJ2-7, with 8 nucleotides matching TRBD1. The CDR3 has 15 amino acids. J lost 2 bases, V lost 2 bases, and 5 bases had no gene match. The germline V gene encodes CDR1 LGHNA and CDR2 YNFKEQ. CDR3 loop: CASSQTGTGAYEQYF. Here the CDR3 DNA reads TGTGCCAGCAGCCAAACCGGGACAGGAGCCTACGAGCAGTACTTC.

This clonotype was recorded many times. The chain recombines TRBV7-8 with TRBJ2-2, with 8 positions matching TRBD2. V lost 0 bases to trimming and J lost 6 bases; unmatched junction nucleotides: 6. In germline, CDR1 is SGHVS, CDR2 FQNEAQ. This CDR3 is built from 16 residues. The chain's CDR3 is CASSLAWTSRAGELFF. The DNA of the CDR3 is TGTGCCAGCAGCTTAGCCTGGACTAGCCGGGCCGGGGAGCTGTTTTTT.

Comment on this clonotype: Since a much larger clone is just one base distant, this may be a read error. The chain couples TRBV30 to TRBJ2-1, with D perhaps matching TRBD1 or TRBD2 (5 bases each). CDR1 and CDR2 from the germline V gene are GTSNPN and SVGIG (reference sequence). CDR3 size: 13 residues. Trimming stripped 0 bases from V and 10 bases from J, with 13 bases between. CDR3 nucleotide sequence: TGTGCCTGGAGTGTAGGATTGGGGGACGAGCAGTTCTTC. Encoded protein: CAWSVGLGDEQFF. Using reference TRBV30 and TRBJ2-1 for the parts outside the CDR3, the full variable domain is SQTIHQWPATLVQPVGSPLSLECTVEGTSNPNLYWYRQAAGRGLQLLFYSVGIGQISSEVPQNLSASRPQDRQFILSSKKLLLSDSGFYLCAWSVGLGDEQFFGPGTRLTVL.

There are many counts of this clonotype. The chain recombines TRBV6-2 or TRBV6-3 with TRBJ2-5; no definite D call. Trimming stripped 2 bases from V and 7 bases from J, with 5 bases between. The CDR3 is 11 amino acids. Germline CDR1 reads MNHEY; CDR2 reads SVGEGT. The CDR3 sequence: CASSYPPTQYF. In nucleotides, the CDR3 is TGTGCCAGCAGTTACCCCCCGACCCAGTACTTC.

This clonotype was counted many times. This rearrangement joins TRBV3-1 to TRBJ2-5; D unclear. V was clipped by 3 bases and J by 6 bases, with 8 bases between them. CDR3 length equals 12 residues. Per the germline V gene, CDR1 is LGHDT and CDR2 is YNNKEL (reference sequence). CDR3 DNA sequence: TGTGCCAGCAGCCACATGGCAAAGACCCAGTACTTC. This sequence encodes CASSHMAKTQYF.

This clonotype was counted at least ten times. The chain recombines TRBV11-2 with TRBJ2-7; D not certain. Trimming stripped 1 base from V and 5 bases from J, with 6 bases between. This CDR3 contains 12 residues. Germline V gene sequence: CDR1 SGHAT, CDR2 FQNNGV. CDR3 DNA: TGTGCCAGCAGCTTAGGGCTACACGAGCAGTACTTC. It encodes CASSLGLHEQYF.

The genes are TRBV28 and TRBJ2-1, with a tentative D call TRBD2 (6 bases). CDR1 is MDHEN and CDR2 is SYDVKM in the germline V gene. V was cut by 1 base and J by 8 bases, with 21 bases left in between. This CDR3 is 17 amino acids long. The CDR3 sequence is CASSLFSRGWAGYEQFF. The CDR3 bases are TGTGCCAGCAGTTTATTCTCTCGGGGGTGGGCAGGGTATGAGCAGTTCTTC.

Comment on this clonotype: The junction differs from germline at one of its ends, possibly a read error. The chain combines TRBV19 with TRBJ2-3; 7 bases fit TRBD2. The CDR3 loop spans 17 amino acids. In germline, CDR1 is LNHDA, CDR2 SQIVND (reference sequence). CDR3 in DNA: TGTGCCAGTAGTGAACCCCAAGGACTAGGGAGCACAGATACGCGGTATTTT. Residues: CASSEPQGLGSTDTRYF.

The chain carries TRBV5-1 and TRBJ2-1; either TRBD1 or TRBD2 may fit D (5 bases each). Trimming shortened V by 2 bases and J by 2 bases, and 11 bases separated the two germline ends. The CDR3 sequence is 15 residues long. The germline V gene encodes CDR1 SGHRS and CDR2 YFSETQ. CDR3 residues: CASSFRVGAYNEQFF. CDR3 DNA: TGCGCCAGCAGCTTCAGGGTGGGGGCCTACAATGAGCAGTTCTTC.

This clonotype was counted between two and nine times. The chain recombines TRBV5-4 with TRBJ1-6; unclear D gene. V was cut by 4 bases and J by 7 bases, with 24 bases left in between. The germline V gene has CDR1 SGHNT and CDR2 YYREEE (reference sequence). The length of the CDR3 is 18 residues. The CDR3 nucleotides are TGTGCCAGCAGCCCCGACCGGGATGTCATAGCGGGGAATTCACCCCTCCACTTT. Translation: CASSPDRDVIAGNSPLHF.

This clonotype was counted at least ten times. The chain employs TRBV30 and TRBJ1-5; D not resolved. The CDR3 has 16 amino acids. Looked up from germline, CDR1 is GTSNPN and CDR2 is SVGIG (reference sequence). V was pared by 2 bases and J by 5 bases, with 19 bases between. CDR3 DNA: TGTGCCTGGAGTAGGGAGGTCACTTCGGGCCATCAGCCCCAGCATTTT. It yields the protein CAWSREVTSGHQPQHF.

This clonotype has ten or more counts. V gene TRBV5-4 combines with J gene TRBJ1-2; D perhaps matches TRBD1 (6 bases). Trimming took 3 bases from V and 7 from J, leaving 13 bases between them. CDR1 SGHNT and CDR2 YYREEE come from the germline V gene (reference sequence). The CDR3 loop spans 13 amino acids. The CDR3 loop is CASSSPGHPGYTF. The CDR3 DNA follows: TGTGCCAGCAGCTCACCGGGACACCCTGGCTACACCTTC. The full variable domain, its missing parts supplied by reference TRBV5-4 and TRBJ1-2, is ETGVTQSPTHLIKTRGQQVTLRCSSQSGHNTVSWYQQALGQGPQFIFQYYREEENGRGNFPPRFSGLQFPNYSSELNVNALELDDSALYLCASSSPGHPGYTFGSGTRLTVV.

This clonotype was counted at least ten times. V and J are TRBV18 and TRBJ2-3; D unresolved. The CDR3 sequence is 14 residues long. The germline CDR1 and CDR2 sequences are KGHSH and LQKENI. V was cut by 0 bases and J by 1 base, with 5 bases left in between. The chain's CDR3 is CASSPPTRTDTQYF. The CDR3 bases are TGTGCCAGCTCACCACCGACTCGCACAGATACGCAGTATTTT.

The V gene is TRBV20-1, the J gene TRBJ2-7; TRBD2 is a possible D gene (6 bases). V lost 1 base and J 0 bases, leaving 19 bases between the germline ends. This CDR3 has 17 residues. CDR1 and CDR2 (germline): DFQATT, SNEGSKA (reference sequence). CDR3 in DNA: TGCAGTGCTAGAGCCCCACCTCGACTAGGATTCTCCTACGAGCAGTACTTC. Amino acid sequence: CSARAPPRLGFSYEQYF.

The rearrangement links TRBV20-1 to TRBJ2-7; 9 nucleotides line up with TRBD2. V was pared by 1 base and J by 2 bases, with 3 bases of the junction left unmatched. Germline-derived CDR1 and CDR2 are DFQATT and SNEGSKA (reference sequence). The CDR3 contains 14 residues. CDR3 bases: TGCAGTGCTAGAGTGCGGGGGGGCCCCTACGAGCAGTACTTC. Translating gives CSARVRGGPYEQYF.

Ten or more counts support this clonotype. The chain employs TRBV28 and TRBJ2-7; possibly TRBD2 for D (7 bases). CDR3 size: 15 residues. V was shortened by 8 bases and J by 1 base, with 18 bases between the two germline ends. The germline gives CDR1 MDHEN, CDR2 SYDVKM. The CDR3 coding sequence is TGTGCCAGCGCCGCACAGGGAGGGGTGTCCTACGAGCAGTACTTC. Protein product: CASAAQGGVSYEQYF.

This clonotype was observed many times. The chain has TRBV18 and TRBJ1-1, with D hard to call. CDR1 is KGHSH and CDR2 is LQKENI in the germline V gene. V lost 3 bases and J 0 bases, leaving 14 bases between the germline ends. This CDR3 region has 16 residues. The CDR3 DNA is TGTGCCAGCTCACCCAACTCGGGATTCATGAACACTGAAGCTTTCTTT. Its translation is CASSPNSGFMNTEAFF.

Notes on this clonotype: With a far larger clone one base away, a read error is the likely cause. Lacking the conserved final phenylalanine or tryptophan, this CDR3 likely reflects a read error. The chain has TRBV7-9 and TRBJ1-4; D is undetermined. The CDR3 has 13 amino acids. Germline V gives CDR1 SEHNR, CDR2 FQNEAQ (reference sequence). Trimming shortened V by 3 bases and J by 4 bases, and 6 bases separated the two germline ends. CDR3 nucleotides: TGTGCCAGCAGCTTTCGGAGTAATGAAAAACTGTTTTGT. Amino acids: CASSFRSNEKLFC.